This T cell receptor beta chain derives from a study of CD8 T cells in ankylosing spondylitis. Whole-study findings and limits: Clones that were linked to disease were CD8+ and were relatively rare in peripheral blood. Earlier work had already found some motif variants in reactive arthritis synovial fluid and blood.

5'-RACE, quantitative and with molecular barcodes, yielded the TCR beta libraries. TCRdb reanalysed the 5' RACE reads using MiXCR and keeps one entry per CDR3 protein. Among about 39,000 distinct CDR3 sequences, around a tenth were seen once, and the ten largest hold approximately 15%. Ten or more counts support this clonotype. The antigen remains undetermined. This sequence was found in a male donor with ankylosing spondylitis or in good health (not recorded which). Sequencing was done on a sample of blood, either unsorted or a sorted T cell fraction (not recorded which).

The CDR3 spells CASSNRVSEQYF. Here the CDR3 DNA reads TGTGCCAGCAGCAACAGGGTTTCCGAGCAGTACTTC. The V gene is TRBV6-6, the J gene TRBJ2-7, with D perhaps matching TRBD1 (6 bases). The CDR3 has 12 residues. V was clipped by 6 bases and J by 6 bases, with 12 bases between them. Germline V lookup: CDR1 MNHNY, CDR2 SVGAGI (reference sequence).